The 8 T cell receptor beta chains reported below all come from one sample, sequenced in a study of blood T cell repertoires in COVID-19. Sequenced by immunoSEQ multiplex PCR; TCRdb stores in-frame clones only, minus some. This sample has approximately 60,000 clones, with around 80% found just once. Sequenced sample: peripheral blood. These receptor sequences come from a human donor in a cohort sampled during active COVID-19.

The chain uses TRBV5-1 and TRBJ2-4; a weak D match, TRBD2 (6 bases). V lost 0 bases to trimming and J lost 6 bases, with 13 bases between them. The CDR3 has 15 residues. Germline loops: CDR1 SGHRS, CDR2 YFSETQ. CDR3 DNA sequence: TGCGCCAGCAGCTTGGAACTAGCATATTCAAACATTCAGTACTTC. Residues: CASSLELAYSNIQYF.

The CDR3 nucleotides are TGTGCCAGCACCAGGGACTTTAACACAGATACGCAGTATTTT. Translating gives CASTRDFNTDTQYF. This chain uses TRBV11-2 with TRBJ2-3; D is perhaps TRBD2 (6 bases). The germline CDR1 and CDR2 sequences are SGHAT and FQNNGV. The CDR3 consists of 14 residues. V lost 7 bases, J lost 2 bases, and 13 bases lay in between. Looking up the rest from reference TRBV11-2 and TRBJ2-3 gives the full variable domain: EAGVAQSPRYKIIEKRQSVAFWCNPISGHATLYWYQQILGQGPKLLIQFQNNGVVDDSQLPKDRFSAERLKGVDSTLKIQPAKLEDSAVYLCASTRDFNTDTQYFGPGTRLTVL.

The J gene is TRBJ2-1, the V gene TRBV27, with D tentatively TRBD1 (6 bases). The CDR3 sequence is 13 residues long. The germline CDR1 and CDR2 sequences are MNHEY and SMNVEV (reference sequence). The germline V and J ends were trimmed by 5 bases and 4 bases, with 9 bases remaining between them. CDR3 sequence: CASSEDRYNEQFF. The CDR3 nucleotides are TGTGCCAGCAGTGAAGACAGGTACAATGAGCAGTTCTTC.

The gene calls are TRBV14 and TRBJ1-1; no reliable D call. V was trimmed by 0 bases and J by 11 bases, leaving 13 bases between them. Germline CDR1 and CDR2: SGHDN and FVKESK. The CDR3 has 13 residues. This chain's CDR3 is CASSQEILTRAFF. The CDR3 DNA is TGTGCCAGCAGCCAAGAAATACTTACCAGGGCTTTCTTT.

This clone has a handful of counts. V is TRBV6-5 and J is TRBJ1-5; D uncertain. The CDR3 spans 15 residues. V was pared by 7 bases and J by 0 bases, with 13 bases between. Germline CDR1 reads MNHEY; CDR2 reads SVGAGI. The DNA of the CDR3 is TGTGCCAGCACGAGGGCAGCAAATAGCAATCAGCCCCAGCATTTT. Its protein is CASTRAANSNQPQHF.

The rearrangement links TRBV5-1 to TRBJ1-2; 8 bases are shared with TRBD1. V lost 1 base and J lost 8; bases outside the gene matches: 7. The CDR3 consists of 14 residues. Germline loops: CDR1 SGHRS, CDR2 YFSETQ. Here the CDR3 reads CASSLLGRGRGYTF. The CDR3 nucleotides are TGCGCCAGCAGCTTGTTAGGCAGGGGGCGCGGCTACACCTTC.

The genes are TRBV20-1 and TRBJ1-1; 9 positions agree with TRBD1. Losses at the gene ends were 6 bases for V and 10 bases for J; bases not matched to a gene: 3. Germline loops: CDR1 DFQATT, CDR2 SNEGSKA (reference sequence). This CDR3 has 10 amino acids. The CDR3 protein is CSAGDRVAFF. The DNA of the CDR3 is TGCAGTGCGGGGGACAGGGTAGCTTTCTTT.

The genes are TRBV6-2 or TRBV6-3 and TRBJ2-7; D may be TRBD2 (6 bases). The CDR3 length is 15 residues. Germline CDR1 and CDR2: MNHEY and SVGEGT. The V end was cut by 4 bases, the J end by 2 bases, with 15 bases between. The CDR3 DNA reads as TGTGCCAGCAGTTCTACTAGCCTGCCCACCTACGAGCAGTACTTC. It specifies CASSSTSLPTYEQYF.